The 2 T cell receptor beta chains below were found in one sample sequenced in a study of OX40 agonist ivuxolimab in advanced cancers. Some clones are missing from TCRdb's copy, which holds only in-frame ones; the method was immunoSEQ multiplex PCR. The sample records tens of thousands of clones, roughly 94% being singletons. The sample was CD4+ or CD8+ T cells sorted from blood, taken in a trial of the OX40 agonist ivuxolimab. The receptors shown here come from an adult with an advanced solid tumor such as melanoma, head and neck, liver or kidney cancer.

The chain joins TRBV4-3 to TRBJ2-1; 7 bases agree with TRBD1. CDR1 and CDR2 from the germline V gene are LGHNA and YSLEER. CDR3 length equals 16 residues. Trimming cost V 3 bases and J 0 bases; bases outside gene matches: 5. Here the CDR3 reads CASSHLRDSSYNEQFF. CDR3 coding DNA: TGCGCCAGCAGCCATCTCCGGGACAGCTCCTACAATGAGCAGTTCTTC.

This chain joins TRBV27 and TRBJ2-7, with 8 bases aligning to TRBD1. Trimming cost V 3 bases and J 2 bases; bases outside gene matches: 6. CDR3 length: 15 residues. CDR1 MNHEY and CDR2 SMNVEV come from the germline V gene (reference sequence). In DNA, the CDR3 is TGTGCCAGCAGTTTCAACAGGGGGGCGACCTACGAGCAGTACTTC. Protein sequence: CASSFNRGATYEQYF.